Below, 28 T cell receptor beta chains from the same sample are listed, as sequenced in a study of blood T cell repertoires in COVID-19. Profiling relied on immunoSEQ multiplex PCR, and the TCRdb table lists in-frame clones only, not all of them. This sample carries about 190,000 clones, around nine tenths of them seen once, and the ten largest clones take roughly 5.6%. Specimen: peripheral blood. These receptors all come from a woman in her thirties or forties who had recovered from COVID-19.

The chain has TRBV13 and TRBJ2-7; the match to TRBD1 covers 8 bases. The CDR3 loop spans 14 amino acids. The ends lost 0 bases at V and 6 bases at J; junction bases unmatched: 4. The V gene's germline CDR1 is PRHDT and CDR2 FYEKMQ (reference sequence). The CDR3 here is CASSLGQGVREQYF. CDR3 bases: TGTGCCAGCAGCTTAGGACAGGGGGTCCGCGAGCAGTACTTC.

The chain couples TRBV7-6 to TRBJ2-1; D gene uncertain. Deletions cut 1 base from V and 10 bases from J, with 14 bases between. This CDR3 contains 14 residues. Looked up from germline, CDR1 is SGHVS and CDR2 is FNYEAQ. The CDR3 here is CASSLVGGSSEQFF. For the CDR3, the DNA is TGTGCCAGCAGCTTAGTAGGCGGCTCATCGGAGCAGTTCTTC.

The chain links TRBV14 to TRBJ2-5; 7 nucleotides align to TRBD2. CDR1 and CDR2 from the germline V gene are SGHDN and FVKESK. Losses at the gene ends were 5 bases for V and 4 bases for J; bases not matched to a gene: 16. There are 17 residues in the CDR3. The CDR3, as DNA: TGTGCCAGCAGCTCGGGACGACGAACTAGCGTTCGAGAGACCCAGTACTTC. This codes for CASSSGRRTSVRETQYF.

This chain links TRBV28 with TRBJ2-1; 10 nucleotides agree with TRBD1. The CDR3 extends over 19 amino acids. Germline V gives CDR1 MDHEN, CDR2 SYDVKM. V trimming: 2 bases; J trimming: 0 bases; junction bases outside the gene matches: 10. The CDR3 bases are TGTGCCAGCAGTTTACTCGGGACAGGGGTTTTTGCCTCCTACAATGAGCAGTTCTTC. Protein product: CASSLLGTGVFASYNEQFF. Filled out from reference TRBV28 and TRBJ2-1, the complete variable domain reads DVKVTQSSRYLVKRTGEKVFLECVQDMDHENMFWYRQDPGLGLRLIYFSYDVKMKEKGDIPEGYSVSREKKERFSLILESASTNQTSMYLCASSLLGTGVFASYNEQFFGPGTRLTVL.

A single count supports this clone. This chain joins TRBV3-1 (or the pseudogene TRBV3-2) and TRBJ1-2; 7 bases fit TRBD1. Trimming at V came to 4 bases and at J to 4 bases, leaving 3 bases not matched to a gene. Per the germline V gene, CDR1 is LGHDT and CDR2 is YNNKEL (reference sequence). The CDR3 consists of 13 residues. The CDR3 sequence: CASSPQGSYGYTF. DNA of the CDR3: TGTGCCAGCAGCCCACAGGGGTCCTATGGCTACACCTTC.

The chain couples TRBV3-1 (or the pseudogene TRBV3-2) to TRBJ2-5; a weak D match, TRBD1 (5 bases). Trimming left V 5 bases short and J 7 bases short, with 20 bases between. CDR1 and CDR2 (germline): LGHDT, YNNKEL (reference sequence). CDR3 length equals 15 residues. This CDR3 is CASSASPGSGGTQYF. CDR3 DNA: TGTGCCAGCAGCGCATCGCCAGGGTCGGGCGGGACCCAGTACTTC.

V usage is TRBV18 and J usage is TRBJ2-7; D is possibly TRBD2 (5 bases). V was pared by 2 bases and J by 5 bases, with 10 bases between. The germline V gene encodes CDR1 KGHSH and CDR2 LQKENI. This CDR3 is 13 amino acids long. The CDR3: CASSPRGSDEQYF. The DNA for the CDR3 is TGTGCCAGCTCACCAAGAGGGTCCGACGAGCAGTACTTC.

The rearrangement joins TRBV25-1 to TRBJ1-3; D call uncertain. The length of the CDR3 is 14 residues. The germline CDR1 and CDR2 sequences are MGHDK and SYGVNS. V was pared by 3 bases and J by 4 bases, with 10 bases between. The CDR3: CASSEVYGGNTIYF. Written as DNA, the CDR3 is TGTGCCAGCAGTGAGGTGTACGGGGGAAACACCATATATTTT.

The rearrangement links TRBV5-6 to TRBJ2-3; D is possibly TRBD2 (5 bases). The CDR3 is 15 residues long. Germline lookup yields CDR1 SGHDT and CDR2 YYEEEE. The V and J ends lost 1 base and 0 bases respectively, with 9 bases between them. The CDR3 sequence is CASSLIQRSTDTQYF. CDR3 DNA sequence: TGTGCCAGCAGCTTGATCCAGCGGAGCACAGATACGCAGTATTTT.

As DNA, the CDR3 is TGTGCCAGCAGGCAGGGGGCCGAACAGCCCCAGCATTTT. It yields the protein CASRQGAEQPQHF. The rearrangement joins TRBV27 to TRBJ1-5; 8 positions match TRBD1. V gave up 6 bases and J gave up 7 bases; unmatched junction bases: 5. The CDR3 has 13 amino acids. Germline V gene sequence: CDR1 MNHEY, CDR2 SMNVEV (reference sequence).

V usage is TRBV10-3 and J usage is TRBJ1-2, with D perhaps TRBD1 (5 bases). CDR3 length equals 16 residues. V was clipped by 0 bases and J by 2 bases, with 13 bases between them. Germline V gene sequence: CDR1 ENHRY, CDR2 SYGVKD. CDR3 DNA sequence: TGTGCCATCAGTGAGTCAAGTGGTACAGGCAACTATGGCTACACCTTC. This sequence encodes CAISESSGTGNYGYTF.

This chain uses TRBV2 with TRBJ2-7; 11 bases are shared with TRBD2. Germline values: CDR1 SNHLY, CDR2 FYNNEI. V lost 8 bases and J lost 3; bases outside the gene matches: 18. The length of the CDR3 is 18 residues. The CDR3 is CASCLLGQGTSGSYEQYF. Written as DNA, the CDR3 is TGTGCCAGCTGCCTGCTCGGACAGGGAACTAGCGGGAGCTACGAGCAGTACTTC. Complete variable domain (other parts from reference TRBV2 and TRBJ2-7): EPEVTQTPSHQVTQMGQEVILRCVPISNHLYFYWYRQILGQKVEFLVSFYNNEISEKSEIFDDQFSVERPDGSNFTLKIRSTKLEDSAMYFCASCLLGQGTSGSYEQYFGPGTRLTVT.

V usage is TRBV25-1 and J usage is TRBJ2-2; D unclear. Germline CDR1 and CDR2: MGHDK and SYGVNS. The CDR3 covers 12 residues. V gave up 1 base and J gave up 8 bases, with 5 bases separating them. The CDR3 sequence: CASSEFPGELFF. For the CDR3, the DNA is TGTGCCAGCAGTGAATTCCCTGGGGAGCTGTTTTTT.

V gene TRBV4-1 combines with J gene TRBJ1-3, with 7 bases aligning to TRBD1. CDR3 length equals 17 residues. CDR1 is MGHRA, CDR2 YSYEKL, per germline. Trimming cost V 0 bases and J 0 bases; bases outside gene matches: 5. As DNA, the CDR3 is TGCGCCAGCAGCCAAGATGTGACAGGGAACTCTGGAAACACCATATATTTT. It encodes CASSQDVTGNSGNTIYF.

This clone was seen a few times. V is TRBV4-3 and J is TRBJ1-1; D not certain. Trimming pared 1 base from V and 4 bases from J, leaving 10 bases between. Germline CDR1 LGHNA, CDR2 YSLEER. CDR3 length equals 14 residues. The CDR3 sequence: CASSQAPLGTEAFF. CDR3 DNA sequence: TGCGCCAGCAGCCAAGCTCCCCTCGGCACTGAAGCTTTCTTT.

The sample holds many counts of this clone. This chain connects TRBV19 to TRBJ1-1, with 8 bases identical to TRBD1. Germline assignment: CDR1 LNHDA and CDR2 SQIVND (reference sequence). The CDR3 has 14 amino acids. With 6 bases clipped from V and 0 bases from J, the junction kept 3 bases outside the gene matches. CDR3 protein: CASSPGQVNTEAFF. CDR3 bases: TGTGCCAGTAGCCCGGGACAGGTGAACACTGAAGCTTTCTTT.

The CDR3 DNA follows: TGTGCCTGGAGTCTGACTCCTTACTCCTCTGGGGCCAACGTCCTGACTTTC. Its translation is CAWSLTPYSSGANVLTF. V is TRBV30 and J is TRBJ2-6; no definite D call. V was shortened by 2 bases and J by 0 bases, with 14 bases between the two germline ends. There are 17 residues in the CDR3. The V gene's germline CDR1 is GTSNPN and CDR2 SVGIG (reference sequence).

This rearrangement joins TRBV5-3 to TRBJ1-2; 9 bases are shared with TRBD1. TRBV5-3 is marked as an open reading frame, function uncertain. V dropped 3 bases and J dropped 7; count of bases not matched to a gene: 13. CDR3 length: 16 residues. CDR3 protein: CARSCFGQGLWGGYTF. The CDR3 DNA follows: TGTGCCAGAAGCTGCTTTGGACAGGGGTTATGGGGTGGCTACACCTTC.

The chain links TRBV18 to TRBJ1-1; 8 nucleotides agree with TRBD1. The trim removed 2 bases at V and 5 bases at J, leaving 7 bases unmatched. Germline CDR1 and CDR2: KGHSH and LQKENI. This CDR3 region has 15 residues. This CDR3 is CASSPIAGGETEAFF. The CDR3 coding sequence is TGTGCCAGCTCACCAATCGCAGGGGGCGAGACTGAAGCTTTCTTT.

The V gene is TRBV13, the J gene TRBJ2-1; D not resolved. Trimming left V 5 bases short and J 3 bases short, with 11 bases between. Germline values: CDR1 PRHDT, CDR2 FYEKMQ (reference sequence). The length of the CDR3 is 14 residues. The CDR3 loop reads CASSLAAGYNEQFF. CDR3 bases: TGTGCCAGCAGCCTCGCGGCTGGCTACAATGAGCAGTTCTTC.

This chain connects TRBV28 to TRBJ1-4; 9 nucleotides agree with TRBD1. Per germline, CDR1 MDHEN and CDR2 SYDVKM. The junction had 14 bases not matched to a gene; V was cut back by 3 bases and J by 6 bases. CDR3 length equals 18 residues. CDR3 coding DNA: TGTGCCAGCAGTTTCCCGGGACAGGGAGCAGGAAAGGATGAAAAACTGTTTTTT. Its protein product is CASSFPGQGAGKDEKLFF.

The genes are TRBV18 and TRBJ2-2; 8 bases are shared with TRBD2. V lost 1 base, J lost 4 bases, and 8 bases stayed unmatched. Germline CDR1 and CDR2: KGHSH and LQKENI. The CDR3 length is 17 residues. CDR3 loop: CASSPLGTSLFTGELFF. The CDR3 region has the DNA TGTGCCAGCTCACCACTGGGGACTAGTCTATTCACCGGGGAGCTGTTTTTT.

The chain uses TRBV4-2 and TRBJ1-1; TRBD1 is a possible D gene (5 bases). V dropped 3 bases and J dropped 5 bases, with 13 bases sitting between them. Germline values: CDR1 LGHNA, CDR2 YNFKEQ. CDR3 length equals 14 residues. For the CDR3, the DNA is TGTGCCAGCAGCCAGGTGGACATTTATACTGAAGCTTTCTTT. Protein sequence: CASSQVDIYTEAFF.

V and J are TRBV9 and TRBJ2-7; 7 bases are a match to TRBD2. The germline CDR1 and CDR2 sequences are SGDLS and YYNGEE. CDR3 length: 16 amino acids. With 0 bases clipped from V and 4 bases from J, the junction kept 10 bases outside the gene matches. CDR3 amino acids: CASSVVPGRAFYEQYF. Written as DNA, the CDR3 is TGTGCCAGCAGCGTAGTTCCGGGGAGGGCTTTTTACGAGCAGTACTTC.

This clone was counted a single time. The chain employs TRBV5-1 and TRBJ2-1; TRBD2 is a possible D gene (5 bases). Germline assignment: CDR1 SGHRS and CDR2 YFSETQ. The CDR3 totals 18 residues. V lost 4 bases and J 0 bases, leaving 20 bases between the germline ends. The CDR3 sequence is CASSPGRAVTSSYNEQFF. CDR3 nucleotide sequence: TGCGCCAGCAGCCCAGGTCGGGCGGTCACTAGCTCCTACAATGAGCAGTTCTTC.

The rearrangement links TRBV6-4 to TRBJ2-1; 7 positions match TRBD2. The V and J ends lost 2 bases and 4 bases, in that order; junction bases with no gene match: 5. CDR3 size: 15 residues. From germline, CDR1 is MRHNA and CDR2 SNTAGT. CDR3 residues: CASSDGQGLYNEQFF. CDR3 DNA sequence: TGTGCCAGCAGTGACGGGCAGGGACTATACAATGAGCAGTTCTTC.

V usage is TRBV28 and J usage is TRBJ2-1; 7 bases line up with TRBD2. CDR1 is MDHEN and CDR2 is SYDVKM in the germline V gene. The CDR3 spans 14 residues. Trimming took 10 bases from V and 10 from J; bases not matched to a gene: 16. The CDR3 here is CATLRRASGREQFF. The CDR3 DNA reads as TGTGCCACCCTCCGTCGGGCTAGCGGAAGAGAGCAGTTCTTC.

V and J are TRBV4-3 and TRBJ2-1, with 12 bases aligning to TRBD2. Germline CDR1 is LGHNA and CDR2 is YSLEER. The CDR3 runs 17 residues. With 2 bases clipped from V and 5 bases from J, the junction kept 7 bases outside the gene matches. The CDR3 bases are TGCGCCAGCAGCCAACTTGGAGGACTAGCGGGGAACAATGAGCAGTTCTTC. It is translated as CASSQLGGLAGNNEQFF.